The T cell receptor (beta chain) under discussion was sequenced for a study of cytomegalovirus exposure and HLA in healthy donors. General observations from the study: Among TCR beta chains of equal frequency, HLA-associated ones were more clonally expanded in a later analysis. Across donors, presence/absence analyses took sequencing depth to be roughly uniform. The productive fraction for most TCR beta V segments was about 90% or about 30% in an earlier analysis. The study recorded about 160 TCR beta chains that were cytomegalovirus-associated.

Turning to this clone: Its cognate antigen is unknown.

V gave up 3 bases and J gave up 2 bases, with 18 bases separating them. Per the germline V gene, CDR1 is SEHNR and CDR2 is FQNEAQ (reference sequence). CDR3 size: 17 residues. Primers for the PCR totalled 60 Vbeta and 13 Jbeta. The method was immunoSEQ multiplex PCR; TCRdb's version includes in-frame clones alone and lacks a portion of them. Seen here are some 120,000 clones, around 80% observed once, and the top ten hold roughly 3.1%. The TCR sequence derives from a man aged 25-45 years in good health and CMV-seronegative. The sample was PBMCs. V usage is TRBV7-9 and J usage is TRBJ2-3; maybe TRBD2 (5 bases). DNA for the CDR3: TGTGCCAGCAGCTTGGTCCCGGGAACCGACCCCACAGATACGCAGTATTTT. Translating gives CASSLVPGTDPTDTQYF.